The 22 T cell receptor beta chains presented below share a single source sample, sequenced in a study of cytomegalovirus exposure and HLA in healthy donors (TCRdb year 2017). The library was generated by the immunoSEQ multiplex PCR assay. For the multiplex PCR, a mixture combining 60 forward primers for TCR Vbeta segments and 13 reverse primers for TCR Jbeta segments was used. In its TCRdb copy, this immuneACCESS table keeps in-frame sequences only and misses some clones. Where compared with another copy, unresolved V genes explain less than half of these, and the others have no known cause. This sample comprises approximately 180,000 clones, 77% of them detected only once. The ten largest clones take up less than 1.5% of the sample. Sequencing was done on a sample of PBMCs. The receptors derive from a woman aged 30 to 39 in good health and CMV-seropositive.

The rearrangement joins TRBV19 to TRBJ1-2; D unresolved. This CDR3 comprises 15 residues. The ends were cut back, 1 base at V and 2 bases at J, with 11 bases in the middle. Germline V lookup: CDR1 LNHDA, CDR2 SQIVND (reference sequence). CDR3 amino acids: CASSIASTPNYGYTF. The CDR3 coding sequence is TGTGCCAGTAGTATAGCCTCGACTCCAAACTATGGCTACACCTTC.

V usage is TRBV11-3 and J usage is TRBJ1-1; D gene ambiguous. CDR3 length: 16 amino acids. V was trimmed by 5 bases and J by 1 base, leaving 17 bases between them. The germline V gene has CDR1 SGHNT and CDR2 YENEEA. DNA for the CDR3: TGTGCCAGCAGCCCCGAGGGAGGGTATGGGAACACTGAAGCTTTCTTT. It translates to CASSPEGGYGNTEAFF. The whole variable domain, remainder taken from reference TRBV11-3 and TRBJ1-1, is EAGVVQSPRYKIIEKKQPVAFWCNPISGHNTLYWYLQNLGQGPELLIRYENEEAVDDSQLPKDRFSAERLKGVDSTLKIQPAELGDSAVYLCASSPEGGYGNTEAFFGQGTRLTVV.

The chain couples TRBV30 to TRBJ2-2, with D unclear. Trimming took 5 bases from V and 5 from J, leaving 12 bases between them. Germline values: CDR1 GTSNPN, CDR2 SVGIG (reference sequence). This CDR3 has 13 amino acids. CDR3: CAWGWPSTGELFF. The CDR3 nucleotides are TGTGCCTGGGGTTGGCCTTCGACCGGGGAGCTGTTTTTT.

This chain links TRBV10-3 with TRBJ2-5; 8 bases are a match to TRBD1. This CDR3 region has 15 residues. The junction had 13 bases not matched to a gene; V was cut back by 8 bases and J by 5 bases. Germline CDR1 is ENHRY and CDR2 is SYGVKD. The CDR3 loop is CAIGAFQGAGETQYF. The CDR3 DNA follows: TGTGCCATCGGAGCCTTTCAGGGGGCAGGGGAGACCCAGTACTTC.

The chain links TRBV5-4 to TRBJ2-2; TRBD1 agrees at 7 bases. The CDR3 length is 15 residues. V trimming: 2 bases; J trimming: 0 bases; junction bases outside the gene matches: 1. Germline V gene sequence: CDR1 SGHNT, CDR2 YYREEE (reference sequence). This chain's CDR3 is CASSLGGANTGELFF. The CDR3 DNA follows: TGTGCCAGCAGCTTAGGGGGCGCGAACACCGGGGAGCTGTTTTTT.

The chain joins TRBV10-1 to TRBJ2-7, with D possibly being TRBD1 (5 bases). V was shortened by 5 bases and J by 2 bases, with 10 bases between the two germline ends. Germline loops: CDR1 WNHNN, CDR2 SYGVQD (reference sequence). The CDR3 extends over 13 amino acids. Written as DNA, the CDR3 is TGCGCCAGCAGTTCCCAGGGAACCTACGAGCAGTACTTC. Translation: CASSSQGTYEQYF.

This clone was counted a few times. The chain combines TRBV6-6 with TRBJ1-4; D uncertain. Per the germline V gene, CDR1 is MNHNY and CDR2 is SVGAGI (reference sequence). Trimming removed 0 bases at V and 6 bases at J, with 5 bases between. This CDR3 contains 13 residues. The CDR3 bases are TGTGCCAGCAGTTACTCGAGGGATGAAAAACTGTTTTTT. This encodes CASSYSRDEKLFF.

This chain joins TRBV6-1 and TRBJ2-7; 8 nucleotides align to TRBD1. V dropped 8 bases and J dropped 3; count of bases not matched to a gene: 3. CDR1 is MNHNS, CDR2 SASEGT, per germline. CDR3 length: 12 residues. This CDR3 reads CASYGQGYEQYF. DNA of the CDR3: TGTGCCAGCTATGGACAGGGCTACGAGCAGTACTTC.

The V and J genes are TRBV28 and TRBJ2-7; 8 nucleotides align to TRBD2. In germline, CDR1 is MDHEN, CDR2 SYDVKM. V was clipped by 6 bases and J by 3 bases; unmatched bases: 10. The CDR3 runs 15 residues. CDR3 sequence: CASRPIAGTHYEQYF. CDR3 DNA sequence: TGTGCCAGCAGGCCGATAGCGGGAACCCACTACGAGCAGTACTTC.

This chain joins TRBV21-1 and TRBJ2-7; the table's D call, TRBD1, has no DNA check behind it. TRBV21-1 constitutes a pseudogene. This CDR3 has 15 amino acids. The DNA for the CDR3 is TGTGCCAGCACCGATAGGTGGGACAGGGGGCTCGAGCAGTACTTC. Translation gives CASTDRWDRGLEQYF.

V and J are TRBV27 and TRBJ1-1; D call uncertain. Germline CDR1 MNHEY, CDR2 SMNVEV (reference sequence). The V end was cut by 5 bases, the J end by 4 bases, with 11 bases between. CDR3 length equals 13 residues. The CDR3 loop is CASSPWRSTEAFF. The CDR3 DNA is TGTGCCAGCAGTCCCTGGAGGAGCACTGAAGCTTTCTTT.

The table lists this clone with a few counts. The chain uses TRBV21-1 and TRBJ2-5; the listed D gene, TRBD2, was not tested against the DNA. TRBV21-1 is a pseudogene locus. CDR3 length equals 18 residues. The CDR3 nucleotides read TGTGCCAGCAGCAAATTACCGCTAGCGGGCGCCTTCCAAGAGACCCAGTACTTC. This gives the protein CASSKLPLAGAFQETQYF.

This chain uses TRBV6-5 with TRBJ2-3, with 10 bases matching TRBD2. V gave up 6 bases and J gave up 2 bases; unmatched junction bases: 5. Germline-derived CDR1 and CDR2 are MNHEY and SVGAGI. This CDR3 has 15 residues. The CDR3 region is CASRPTSGVTDTQYF. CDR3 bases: TGTGCCAGCAGGCCCACTAGCGGGGTCACAGATACGCAGTATTTT.

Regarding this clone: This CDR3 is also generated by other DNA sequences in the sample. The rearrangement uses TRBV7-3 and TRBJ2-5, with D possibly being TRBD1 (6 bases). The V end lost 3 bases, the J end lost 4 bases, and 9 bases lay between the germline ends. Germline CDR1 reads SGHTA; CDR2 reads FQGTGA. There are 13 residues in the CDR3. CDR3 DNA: TGTGCCAGCAGCTTGACAGGTGGAGAGACCCAGTACTTC. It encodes CASSLTGGETQYF.

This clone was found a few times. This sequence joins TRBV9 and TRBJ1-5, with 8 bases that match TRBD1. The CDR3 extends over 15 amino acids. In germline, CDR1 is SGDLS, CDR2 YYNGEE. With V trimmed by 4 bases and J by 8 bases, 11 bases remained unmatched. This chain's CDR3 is CASSPGQGLREPQHF. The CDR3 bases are TGTGCCAGCAGCCCCGGACAGGGCCTTAGGGAGCCCCAGCATTTT.

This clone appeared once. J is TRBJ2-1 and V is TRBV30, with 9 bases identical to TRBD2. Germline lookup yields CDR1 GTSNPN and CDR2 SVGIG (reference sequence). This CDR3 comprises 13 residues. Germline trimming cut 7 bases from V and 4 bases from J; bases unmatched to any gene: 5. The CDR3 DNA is TGTGCCTACGCGGGGGGGTCTTACAATGAGCAGTTCTTC. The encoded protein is CAYAGGSYNEQFF.

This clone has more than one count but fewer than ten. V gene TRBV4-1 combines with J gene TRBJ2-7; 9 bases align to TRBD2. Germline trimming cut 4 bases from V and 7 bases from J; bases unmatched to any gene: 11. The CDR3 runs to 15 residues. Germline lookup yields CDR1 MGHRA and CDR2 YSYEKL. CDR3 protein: CASSRGVAGVDEQYF. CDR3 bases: TGCGCCAGCAGCCGTGGGGTAGCGGGAGTGGATGAGCAGTACTTC.

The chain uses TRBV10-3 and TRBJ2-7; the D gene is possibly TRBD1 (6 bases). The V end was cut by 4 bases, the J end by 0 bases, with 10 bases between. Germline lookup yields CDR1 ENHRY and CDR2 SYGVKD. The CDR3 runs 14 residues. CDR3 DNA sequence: TGTGCCATCAGTGTAACAGGGACCTCCTACGAGCAGTACTTC. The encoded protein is CAISVTGTSYEQYF.

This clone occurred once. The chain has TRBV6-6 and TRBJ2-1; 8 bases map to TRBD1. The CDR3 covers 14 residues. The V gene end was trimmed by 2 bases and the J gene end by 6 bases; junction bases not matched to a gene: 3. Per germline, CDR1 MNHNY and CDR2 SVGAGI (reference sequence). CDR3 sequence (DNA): TGTGCCAGCAGTTACCGGGACAGGATCAATGAGCAGTTCTTC. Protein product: CASSYRDRINEQFF.

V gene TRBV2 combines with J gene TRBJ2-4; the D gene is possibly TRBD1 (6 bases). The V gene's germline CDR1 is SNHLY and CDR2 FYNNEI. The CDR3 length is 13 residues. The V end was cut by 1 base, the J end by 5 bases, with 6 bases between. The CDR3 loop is CASSEGQENIQYF. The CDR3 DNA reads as TGTGCCAGCAGTGAAGGACAGGAAAACATTCAGTACTTC.

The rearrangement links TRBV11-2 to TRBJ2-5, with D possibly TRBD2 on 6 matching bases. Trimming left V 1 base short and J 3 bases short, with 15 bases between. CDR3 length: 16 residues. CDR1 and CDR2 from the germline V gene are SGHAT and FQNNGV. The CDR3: CASSLVASAIKETQYF. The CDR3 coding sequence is TGTGCCAGCAGCTTAGTGGCTAGCGCGATAAAAGAGACCCAGTACTTC.

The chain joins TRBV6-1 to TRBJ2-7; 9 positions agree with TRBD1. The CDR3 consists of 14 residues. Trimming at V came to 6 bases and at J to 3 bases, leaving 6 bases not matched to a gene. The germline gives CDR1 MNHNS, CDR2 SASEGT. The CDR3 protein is CASRGQGRVYEQYF. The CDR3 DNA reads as TGTGCCAGCAGGGGACAGGGACGGGTCTACGAGCAGTACTTC.